This T cell receptor (beta chain) was obtained from a study of radiation and T cells in renal cell carcinoma. Assay: immunoSEQ multiplex PCR; the TCRdb copy retains only in-frame clones and omits some. The table records 130,000 to 150,000 clones, approximately 86% of them present only once. Documented time point: blood 4 weeks post-SBRT, at nephrectomy. Treatment reported: 15 Gy SBRT to primary tumor, nephrectomy 4 weeks later. Nephrectomy followed 15 Gy stereotactic body radiation by 4 weeks. The patient's renal cell carcinoma had clear cell pathology. The CDR3 consists of 14 residues. The germline V gene encodes CDR1 SGDLS and CDR2 YYNGEE. V gave up 3 bases and J gave up 5 bases; unmatched junction bases: 3.

The specimen comprised blood, sampled from a patient whose treatment included radiotherapy and nephrectomy. The clonotype originates from a woman aged 45-60 years with renal cell carcinoma. The gene calls are TRBV9 and TRBJ1-4; 8 nucleotides line up with TRBD1. In DNA, the CDR3 is TGTGCCAGCAGCGGCCGGGACAGGAATGAAAAACTGTTTTTT. Amino acids: CASSGRDRNEKLFF.